This is a list of T cell receptor beta chains from one sample in a study of CD39 and CD103 CD8 tumor-infiltrating T cells. Here immunoSEQ multiplex PCR was the method, and the copy in TCRdb shows in-frame clones only, minus some. Of about 17,000 clones detected, over 80% appear once; the ten largest clones hold about 4.4%. Sequencing input: CD8+ T cells sorted from blood. The receptors come from a human donor with head and neck squamous cell carcinoma. Both conserved end residues are trimmed from each CDR3. Each record gives: V gene, J gene, CDR3 protein.

TRBV6-4	TRBJ2-1	ASSDGDSTDEQF
TRBV2	TRBJ2-1	ASSEGNSGNEQF
TRBV2	TRBJ2-2	ASSDGLAGGTGELF
TRBV7-9	TRBJ1-1	ASRRNTEAF
TRBV11-2	TRBJ1-5	ASSAAQWGGGNQPQH
TRBV6-5	TRBJ1-6	ASSYGDNSPLH
TRBV7-8	TRBJ1-6	ASSLVGRPANSPLH
TRBV4-1	TRBJ2-7	ASSQVRDSDYEQY
TRBV7-7	TRBJ1-2	ASSFKGKDGYT
TRBV19	TRBJ2-7	ASSITQDGHYEQY
TRBV7-9	TRBJ2-7	ASRPGLAVEQY
TRBV28	TRBJ2-7	ASTQRGIYEQY
TRBV11-2	TRBJ1-2	ASSDRRDRGYYGYT
TRBV9	TRBJ1-3	ASSVAAGQGKRNTIY
TRBV5-1	TRBJ1-6	ASRGVIQGGNSPLH
TRBV7-9	TRBJ1-5	ASSSSAALNQPQH
TRBV6-1	TRBJ1-5	ASSVGNQPQH
TRBV7-9	TRBJ2-1	ASSVTTGIFYNEQF
TRBV19	TRBJ1-1	ASSSGTDYMNTEAF
TRBV15	TRBJ1-4	ATSGQKQGNVGKLF
TRBV5-1	TRBJ1-2	ASSLDNYGYT
TRBV5-4	TRBJ1-6	ASSGRQGANSPLH
TRBV19	TRBJ2-7	ASSIEGTSYEQY
TRBV2	TRBJ1-1	ASSGDRNLKNSEAF
TRBV6-1	TRBJ2-4	ASGGQGANIQY